This T cell receptor beta chain appears in the sequencing data of a study of CD8 T cells in Susac syndrome. TCR beta sequences were obtained from blood CD8+ and CD4+ T cells. Reverse transcription of about 0.45 to 1 ug RNA was carried out with random hexamers. The immunoSEQ assay covered 54 Vbeta and 13 Jbeta segments for CDR3. TCRdb redid the calling of the immunoSEQ multiplex PCR reads with MiXCR, one entry per CDR3 protein. Here the sample spans over 95,000 distinct CDR3 sequences, 85% to 95% being singletons. Trimming cost V 0 bases and J 1 base, with 12 bases left between them. The CDR3 is made up of 16 amino acids.

The specimen was CD8+ T cells from PBMCs. This clonotype was obtained from a human donor in good health. V is TRBV23-1 and J is TRBJ1-1; the D is unclear. TRBV23-1 is placed among ORFs of uncertain function. The CDR3 region is CASSQSKLSSNTEAFF. DNA of the CDR3: TGCGCCAGCAGTCAATCGAAACTCAGCTCGAACACTGAAGCTTTCTTT.